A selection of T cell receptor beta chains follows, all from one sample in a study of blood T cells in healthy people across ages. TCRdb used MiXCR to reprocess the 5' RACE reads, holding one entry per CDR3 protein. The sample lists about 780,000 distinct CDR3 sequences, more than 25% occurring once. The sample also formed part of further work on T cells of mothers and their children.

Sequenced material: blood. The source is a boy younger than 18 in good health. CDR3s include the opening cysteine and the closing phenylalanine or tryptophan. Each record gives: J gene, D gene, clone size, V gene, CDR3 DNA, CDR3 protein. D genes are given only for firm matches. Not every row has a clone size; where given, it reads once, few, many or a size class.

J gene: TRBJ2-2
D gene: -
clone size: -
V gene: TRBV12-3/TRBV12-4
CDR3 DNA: TGTGCCAGCAGCCGACAGGAAACCGGGGAGCTGTTTTTT
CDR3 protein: CASSRQETGELFF

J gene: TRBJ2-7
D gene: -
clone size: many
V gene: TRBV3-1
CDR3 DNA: TGTGCCAGCAGCCAAGGAGGGTACGAGCAGTACTTC
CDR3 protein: CASSQGGYEQYF

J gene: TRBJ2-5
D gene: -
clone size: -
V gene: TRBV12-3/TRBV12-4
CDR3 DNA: TGTGCCAGCAGTGCTTCGGTAGACGGACAAGAGACCCAGTACTTC
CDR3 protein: CASSASVDGQETQYF

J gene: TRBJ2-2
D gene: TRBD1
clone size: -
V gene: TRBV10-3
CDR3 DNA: TGTGCCATCAGTGAGATACAGGGGACCGGGGAGCTGTTTTTT
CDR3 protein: CAISEIQGTGELFF

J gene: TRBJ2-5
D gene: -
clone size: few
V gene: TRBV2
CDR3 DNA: TGTGCCAGCAGGGGACGTACTAGAGACCAAGAGACCCAGTACTTC
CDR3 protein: CASRGRTRDQETQYF

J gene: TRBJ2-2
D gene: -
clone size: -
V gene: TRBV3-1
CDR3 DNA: TGTGCCAGCAGCCAGAATAGGATCGGGGAGCTGTTTTTT
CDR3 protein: CASSQNRIGELFF

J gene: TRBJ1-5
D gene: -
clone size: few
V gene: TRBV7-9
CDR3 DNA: TGTGCCAGCAGCTTGGGGAGGGGGGACAATCAGCCCCAGCATTTT
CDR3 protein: CASSLGRGDNQPQHF

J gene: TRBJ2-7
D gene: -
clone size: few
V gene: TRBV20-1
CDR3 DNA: TGCAGTGCTGCGATGACAGGCGACAGTCCCTACGAGCAGTACTTC
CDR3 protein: CSAAMTGDSPYEQYF

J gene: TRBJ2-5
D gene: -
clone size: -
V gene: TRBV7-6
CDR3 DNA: TGTGCCAGCAGCCCTCAGGCCCAAGAGACCCAGTACTTC
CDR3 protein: CASSPQAQETQYF

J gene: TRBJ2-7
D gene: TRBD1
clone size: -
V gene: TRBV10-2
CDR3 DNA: TGCGCCAGTCAGAGGACAGGGGAGGGTTACGAGCAGTACTTC
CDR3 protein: CASQRTGEGYEQYF

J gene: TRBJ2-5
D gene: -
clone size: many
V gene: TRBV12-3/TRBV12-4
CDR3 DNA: TGTGCCAGCAGTTTCAGGGCCCAAGAGACCCAGTACTTC
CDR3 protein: CASSFRAQETQYF

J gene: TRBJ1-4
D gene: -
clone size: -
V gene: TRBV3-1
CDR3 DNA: TGTGCCAGCAGCCTTGAGGCGAATGAAAAACTGTTTTTT
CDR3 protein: CASSLEANEKLFF

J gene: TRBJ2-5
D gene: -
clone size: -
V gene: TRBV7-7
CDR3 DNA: TGTGCTAGCAGCACCTTGGACAACCAAGAGACCCAGTACTTC
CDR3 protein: CASSTLDNQETQYF

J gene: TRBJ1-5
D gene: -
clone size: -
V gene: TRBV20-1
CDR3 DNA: TGCAGTGCTCTTGCCGGGGATCAGCCCCAGCATTTT
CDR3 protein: CSALAGDQPQHF

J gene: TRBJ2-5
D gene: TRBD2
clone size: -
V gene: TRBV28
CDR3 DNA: TGTGCCAGCAGTTTATTAGCGGGGGGAAACCAAGAGACCCAGTACTTC
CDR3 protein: CASSLLAGGNQETQYF

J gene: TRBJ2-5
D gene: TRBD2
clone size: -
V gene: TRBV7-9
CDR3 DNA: TGTGCCAGCAGCTTCGGAGCGGGGGCTAAACAAGAGACCCAGTACTTC
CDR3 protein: CASSFGAGAKQETQYF

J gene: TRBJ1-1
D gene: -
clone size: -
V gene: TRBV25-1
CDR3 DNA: TGTGCCAGCAGTAGAATTGGACATCTGAACACTGAAGCTTTCTTT
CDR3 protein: CASSRIGHLNTEAFF

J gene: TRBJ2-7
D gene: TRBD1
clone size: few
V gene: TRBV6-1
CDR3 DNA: TGTGCCAGCAGCTTCCCGGGACAGGGGGCTGACGAGCAGTACTTC
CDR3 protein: CASSFPGQGADEQYF

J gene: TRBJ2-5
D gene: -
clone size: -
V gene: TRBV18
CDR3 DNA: TGTGCCAGCTCACCACCACAGCTCTTGGAGACCCAGTACTTC
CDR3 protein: CASSPPQLLETQYF

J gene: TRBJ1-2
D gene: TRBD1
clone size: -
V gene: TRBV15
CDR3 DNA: TGTGCCACCAGCCCGGACAGGGGACCCTATGGCTACACCTTC
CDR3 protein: CATSPDRGPYGYTF

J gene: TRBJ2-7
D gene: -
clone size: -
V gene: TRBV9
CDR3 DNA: TGTGCCAGCAGCGTAGACGGGAGCGGCTACGAGCAGTACTTC
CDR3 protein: CASSVDGSGYEQYF

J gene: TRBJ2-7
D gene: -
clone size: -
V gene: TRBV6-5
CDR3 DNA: TGTGCCAGCAGTTACTCCGGGCCCCGGGCCTACGAGCAGTACTTC
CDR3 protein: CASSYSGPRAYEQYF

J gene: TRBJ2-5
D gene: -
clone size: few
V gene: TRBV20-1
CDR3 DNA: TGCAGTGCTAGCGAGAGCCAAGAGACCCAGTACTTC
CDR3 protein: CSASESQETQYF

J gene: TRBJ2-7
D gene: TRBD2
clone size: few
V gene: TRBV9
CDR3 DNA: TGTGCCAGCAGCGGCGGGGGATCACCTACCTACGAGCAGTACTTC
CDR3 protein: CASSGGGSPTYEQYF

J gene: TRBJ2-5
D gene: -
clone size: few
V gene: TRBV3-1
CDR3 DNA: TGTGCCAGCAGCCAAGATGTGTACCAAGAGACCCAGTACTTC
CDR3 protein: CASSQDVYQETQYF

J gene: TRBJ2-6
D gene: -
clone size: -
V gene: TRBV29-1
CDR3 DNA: TGCAGCGTTGAGGGGGGAACTGGGGCCAACGTCCTGACTTTC
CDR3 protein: CSVEGGTGANVLTF

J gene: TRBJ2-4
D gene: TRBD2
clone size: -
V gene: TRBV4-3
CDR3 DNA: TGCGCCAGCAGCCAAGATCGGGGCGGGGGGGCCAAAGAGGCCAAAAACATTCAGTACTTC
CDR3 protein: CASSQDRGGGAKEAKNIQYF

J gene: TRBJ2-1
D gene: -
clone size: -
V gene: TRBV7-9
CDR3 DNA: TGTGCCAGCAGCTTCCAGTACAATGAGCAGTTCTTC
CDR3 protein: CASSFQYNEQFF

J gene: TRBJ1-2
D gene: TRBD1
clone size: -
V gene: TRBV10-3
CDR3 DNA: TGTGCCATCAGTGAGTCCGACAGGGAAGGCTATGGCTACACCTTC
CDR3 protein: CAISESDREGYGYTF

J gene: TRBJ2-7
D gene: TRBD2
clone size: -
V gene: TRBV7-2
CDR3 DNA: TGTGCCAGCAGCCCGAGAGGTGGTACCGGGGGGGCCTACGAGCAGTACTTC
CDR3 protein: CASSPRGGTGGAYEQYF

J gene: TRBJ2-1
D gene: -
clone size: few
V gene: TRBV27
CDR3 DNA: TGTACCAGCAGAATGGGCGAGTCGTTAGAGACCCAATACTTC
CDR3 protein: CTSRMGESLETQYF

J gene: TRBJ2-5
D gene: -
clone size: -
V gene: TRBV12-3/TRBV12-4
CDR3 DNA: TGTGCCAGCAGTTTGCGTTCTCTGATCCAAGAGACCCAGTACTTC
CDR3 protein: CASSLRSLIQETQYF

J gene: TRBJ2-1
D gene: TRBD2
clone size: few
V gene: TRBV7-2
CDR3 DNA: TGTGCCAGCTCAGCTAGGAAGGGAGGGCTCCTCTACAATGAGCAGTTCTTC
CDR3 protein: CASSARKGGLLYNEQFF

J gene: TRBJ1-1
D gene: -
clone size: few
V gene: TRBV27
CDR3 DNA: TGTGCCAGCAGGCACAAGATGAACACTGAAGCTTTCTTT
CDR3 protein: CASRHKMNTEAFF

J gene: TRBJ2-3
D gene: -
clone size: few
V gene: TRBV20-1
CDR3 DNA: TGCAGTGCTAGATCCTCCGAAGATACGCAGTATTTT
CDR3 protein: CSARSSEDTQYF

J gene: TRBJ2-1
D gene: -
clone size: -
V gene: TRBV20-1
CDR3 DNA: TGCAGTGCTATTGATGGGGATGAGCAGTTCTTC
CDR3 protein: CSAIDGDEQFF

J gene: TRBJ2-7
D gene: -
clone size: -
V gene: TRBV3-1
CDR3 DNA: TGTGCCAGCAGCCGCCGACACCACGAGCAGTACTTC
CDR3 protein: CASSRRHHEQYF

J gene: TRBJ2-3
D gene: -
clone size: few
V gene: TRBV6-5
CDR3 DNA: TGTGCCAGCAGCCGCCAAGGGCCCACAGATACGCAGTATTTT
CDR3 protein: CASSRQGPTDTQYF

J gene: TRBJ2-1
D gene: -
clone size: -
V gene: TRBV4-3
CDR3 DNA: TGCGCCAGCAGCCAAGTTAGTGGGCTTGGCAATGAGCAGTTCTTC
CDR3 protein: CASSQVSGLGNEQFF

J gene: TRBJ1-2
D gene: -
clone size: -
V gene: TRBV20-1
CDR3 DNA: TGCAGTGCGAACGACAGAACTTATGGCTACACCTTC
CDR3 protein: CSANDRTYGYTF

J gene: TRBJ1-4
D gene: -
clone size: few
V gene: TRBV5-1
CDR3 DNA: TGCGCCAGCAGCTTGGACAGCCGTAATGAAAAACTGTTTTTT
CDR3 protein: CASSLDSRNEKLFF

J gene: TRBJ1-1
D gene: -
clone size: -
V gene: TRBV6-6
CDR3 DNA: TGTGCCAGCGCTAAACGGAACACTGAAGCTTTCTTT
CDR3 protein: CASAKRNTEAFF

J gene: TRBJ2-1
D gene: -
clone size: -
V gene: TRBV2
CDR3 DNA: TGTGCCAGCATCCCCAGATTCTCCTACAATGAGCAGTTCTTC
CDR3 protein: CASIPRFSYNEQFF

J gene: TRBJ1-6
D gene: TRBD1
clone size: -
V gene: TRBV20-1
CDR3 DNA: TGCAGTGCTAGAGATGGCGGGACAGGGGATAATTCACCCCTCCACTTT
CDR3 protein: CSARDGGTGDNSPLHF

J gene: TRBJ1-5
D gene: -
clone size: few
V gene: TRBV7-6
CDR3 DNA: TGTGCCAGCAGCGCCGAGACAGATCAGCCCCAGCATTTT
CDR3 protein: CASSAETDQPQHF

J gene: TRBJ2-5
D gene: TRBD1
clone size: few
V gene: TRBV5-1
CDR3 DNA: TGCGCCAGCAGCGGAAAAGGGACAGGGGTGCAAGAGACCCAGTACTTC
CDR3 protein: CASSGKGTGVQETQYF

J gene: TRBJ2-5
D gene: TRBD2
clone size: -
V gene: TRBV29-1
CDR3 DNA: TGCAGCGTTGAAGGCCAGCGGGGGGCCTTCACCCAAGAGACCCAGTACTTC
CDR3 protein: CSVEGQRGAFTQETQYF

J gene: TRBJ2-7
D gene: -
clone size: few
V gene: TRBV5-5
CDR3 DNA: TGTGCCAGCAGCTATTACAGGTATCTCGACGAGCAGTACTTC
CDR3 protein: CASSYYRYLDEQYF

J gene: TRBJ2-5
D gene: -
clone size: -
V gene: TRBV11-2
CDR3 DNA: TGTGCCAGCAGCTTAGTTCTTGTGGAGACCCAGTACTTC
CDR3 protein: CASSLVLVETQYF